One and the same sample provided the 16 T cell receptor beta chains below, sequenced in a study of lymphopenia after photon versus proton radiotherapy. Here immunoSEQ multiplex PCR was the method, and the copy in TCRdb shows in-frame clones only, minus some. Altogether more than 80,000 clones are present, about 83% being singletons, with the ten largest covering under 1.5%. The specimen comprised peripheral blood, sampled from a patient treated with proton-based radiotherapy. The receptors stem from a man between 60 and 75 years old with pancreatic cancer.

This clone has just a few counts. The V and J genes are TRBV2 and TRBJ2-5; 8 bases fit TRBD2. This CDR3 is built from 17 residues. After removal of 4 bases from V and 5 bases from J, the junction contained 15 bases not matched to a gene. Germline lookup yields CDR1 SNHLY and CDR2 FYNNEI. CDR3 sequence reads: CASSGLGREAAGETQYF. The CDR3 DNA sequence: TGTGCCAGCAGTGGACTCGGGCGGGAGGCCGCGGGGGAGACCCAGTACTTC.

The chain carries TRBV18 and TRBJ2-2, with D unresolved. This CDR3 contains 13 residues. V shed 6 bases and J shed 7 bases, with 12 bases lying between them. Germline V lookup: CDR1 KGHSH, CDR2 LQKENI. The CDR3 region has the DNA TGTGCCAGCTCGCGGCACGAGGACGGGGAGCTGTTTTTT. It translates to CASSRHEDGELFF.

This sequence joins TRBV4-2 and TRBJ2-1; 8 nucleotides match TRBD2. V dropped 4 bases and J dropped 0; count of bases not matched to a gene: 2. The CDR3 loop spans 15 amino acids. CDR1 LGHNA and CDR2 YNFKEQ come from the germline V gene. The CDR3 DNA sequence: TGTGCCAGCAGCCTCGCGGGAGGCTCCTACAATGAGCAGTTCTTC. It yields the protein CASSLAGGSYNEQFF.

The chain couples TRBV7-2 to TRBJ2-5; D remains ambiguous. The V end lost 5 bases, the J end lost 5 bases, and 12 bases lay between the germline ends. In germline, CDR1 is SGHTA, CDR2 FQGNSA. The CDR3 covers 13 residues. The CDR3 bases are TGTGCCAGCAGCGATGCATTCGGGGAGACCCAGTACTTC. Amino acids: CASSDAFGETQYF. Using reference TRBV7-2 and TRBJ2-5 for the parts outside the CDR3, the full variable domain is GAGVSQSPSNKVTEKGKDVELRCDPISGHTALYWYRQSLGQGLEFLIYFQGNSAPDKSGLPSDRFSAERTGGSVSTLTIQRTQQEDSAVYLCASSDAFGETQYFGPGTRLLVL.

This clone was detected a few times. This CDR3 is CASSYLQTGELFF. The CDR3 DNA reads as TGTGCCAGCAGTTACTTACAGACCGGGGAGCTGTTTTTT. The V gene is TRBV6-5, the J gene TRBJ2-2, with D unclear. The CDR3 is 13 residues long. V was cut by 1 base and J by 5 bases, with 5 bases left in between. From germline, CDR1 is MNHEY and CDR2 SVGAGI.

This clone was seen once. The rearrangement links TRBV6-5 to TRBJ2-3, with TRBD2 as a possible D gene (5 bases). Per the germline V gene, CDR1 is MNHEY and CDR2 is SVGAGI. The CDR3 totals 15 residues. The V end was cut by 2 bases, the J end by 4 bases, with 13 bases between. This CDR3 is CASSYLGESADTQYF. The DNA for the CDR3 is TGTGCCAGCAGTTACCTCGGGGAAAGTGCAGATACGCAGTATTTT.

The genes are TRBV7-6 and TRBJ1-4; unclear D gene. The germline gives CDR1 SGHVS, CDR2 FNYEAQ. The CDR3 consists of 17 residues. Trimming stripped 0 bases from V and 0 bases from J, with 11 bases between. The CDR3 bases are TGTGCCAGCAGCTTAGCGCCCACGGTTGCAACTAATGAAAAACTGTTTTTT. Translated: CASSLAPTVATNEKLFF.

The V call is TRBV20-1, the J call TRBJ1-2; a weak D match, TRBD1 (5 bases). Per germline, CDR1 DFQATT and CDR2 SNEGSKA (reference sequence). CDR3 length: 11 residues. V was pared by 4 bases and J by 11 bases, with 14 bases between. The CDR3 sequence is CSATKEWGYTF. CDR3 nucleotides: TGCAGTGCTACGAAAGAGTGGGGGTACACCTTC.

The CDR3 bases are TGTGCCAGCAGCTTAGATCTACAGACTGAAGCTTTCTTT. This codes for CASSLDLQTEAFF. The V and J genes are TRBV11-3 and TRBJ1-1; D call uncertain. Between the trimmed V and J ends, which lost 0 bases and 5 bases, there was a span of 7 bases. The CDR3 has 13 residues. Germline V gene sequence: CDR1 SGHNT, CDR2 YENEEA. Complete variable domain (other parts from reference TRBV11-3 and TRBJ1-1): EAGVVQSPRYKIIEKKQPVAFWCNPISGHNTLYWYLQNLGQGPELLIRYENEEAVDDSQLPKDRFSAERLKGVDSTLKIQPAELGDSAVYLCASSLDLQTEAFFGQGTRLTVV.

J is TRBJ2-1 and V is TRBV19, with 8 bases lining up with TRBD2. The CDR3 sequence is 16 residues long. Unmatched junction bases numbered 4, after V lost 1 base and J lost 2 bases. The germline V gene has CDR1 LNHDA and CDR2 SQIVND (reference sequence). CDR3 DNA: TGTGCCAGTAGTATAGGAGGGACTAGAGCCTACAATGAGCAGTTCTTC. It encodes CASSIGGTRAYNEQFF. Full variable domain (remainder filled in from reference TRBV19 and TRBJ2-1): DGGITQSPKYLFRKEGQNVTLSCEQNLNHDAMYWYRQDPGQGLRLIYYSQIVNDFQKGDIAEGYSVSREKKESFPLTVTSAQKNPTAFYLCASSIGGTRAYNEQFFGPGTRLTVL.

The V and J genes are TRBV11-3 and TRBJ2-1; D perhaps matches TRBD2 (5 bases). Deletions cut 4 bases from V and 12 bases from J, with 13 bases between. The CDR3 is made up of 12 amino acids. CDR1 is SGHNT, CDR2 YENEEA, per germline. CDR3 sequence: CASSSGIWGQFF. The DNA for the CDR3 is TGTGCCAGCAGCTCCGGGATTTGGGGGCAGTTCTTC.

The rearrangement links TRBV5-1 to TRBJ2-6; no reliable D call. The length of the CDR3 is 14 residues. Germline loops: CDR1 SGHRS, CDR2 YFSETQ. Trimming removed 3 bases from V and 1 base from J, with 5 bases in between. The CDR3 region is CASSSASGANVLTF. DNA of the CDR3: TGCGCCAGCAGCTCGGCTTCTGGGGCCAACGTCCTGACTTTC. The full variable domain, with the rest looked up from reference TRBV5-1 and TRBJ2-6, is KAGVTQTPRYLIKTRGQQVTLSCSPISGHRSVSWYQQTPGQGLQFLFEYFSETQRNKGNFPGRFSGRQFSNSRSEMNVSTLELGDSALYLCASSSASGANVLTFGAGSRLTVL.

This CDR3 is CASSEGASTEAFF. In nucleotides, the CDR3 is TGTGCCAGCAGTGAGGGGGCGAGCACTGAAGCTTTCTTT. The V gene is TRBV6-4, the J gene TRBJ1-1; D may be TRBD1 (6 bases). The CDR3 consists of 13 residues. The germline CDR1 and CDR2 sequences are MRHNA and SNTAGT. V was cut by 3 bases and J by 4 bases, with 9 bases left in between.

The V call is TRBV19, the J call TRBJ1-2; 7 nucleotides agree with TRBD1. The V segment lost 7 bases and the J segment 1 base; nucleotides outside the gene matches: 6. This CDR3 has 14 amino acids. Germline V gene lookup returns CDR1 LNHDA and CDR2 SQIVND (reference sequence). CDR3 coding DNA: TGTGCCAGTAAAAGGGGGCAGGGTAACTATGGCTACACCTTC. This gives the protein CASKRGQGNYGYTF.

A single count supports this clone. The chain carries TRBV18 and TRBJ2-6; 9 bases align to TRBD1. CDR1 is KGHSH, CDR2 LQKENI, per germline. The ends lost 0 bases at V and 4 bases at J; junction bases unmatched: 10. There are 19 residues in the CDR3. CDR3 in amino acids: CASSPPLGTGLGGANVLTF. The DNA of the CDR3 is TGTGCCAGCTCACCACCGTTGGGGACAGGGTTAGGAGGGGCCAACGTCCTGACTTTC. Using reference TRBV18 and TRBJ2-6 for the parts outside the CDR3, the full variable domain is NAGVMQNPRHLVRRRGQEARLRCSPMKGHSHVYWYRQLPEEGLKFMVYLQKENIIDESGMPKERFSAEFPKEGPSILRIQQVVRGDSAAYFCASSPPLGTGLGGANVLTFGAGSRLTVL.

This clone was picked up one time. The chain has TRBV7-2 and TRBJ2-5, with no clear D. Trimming cost V 1 base and J 2 bases, with 8 bases left between them. The CDR3 has 14 residues. Germline assignment: CDR1 SGHTA and CDR2 FQGNSA. In DNA form, the CDR3 reads TGTGCCAGCAGCTTAGGAGGCCAGCAAGAGACCCAGTACTTC. Translating it yields CASSLGGQQETQYF.